This entry describes one TCR beta chain. Its target is unknown. Amplification used 60 Vbeta primers and 13 Jbeta primers. Profiling relied on immunoSEQ multiplex PCR, and the TCRdb table lists in-frame clones only, not all of them. This table lists 25,000 to 35,000 clones. This specimen comes from a study of cytomegalovirus exposure and HLA in healthy donors. Per the germline V gene, CDR1 is SGHNT and CDR2 is YYREEE (reference sequence). The CDR3 spans 17 residues. The J segment lost 5 bases and the V segment lost 1 base, leaving 11 bases of the junction unmatched. Findings and limits, study-wide: Researchers reported in a later analysis that common viral pathogens appeared linked to several top clusters.

This receptor was taken from a middle-aged woman in good health and CMV-seropositive. The sequencing input was PBMCs. The V and J genes are TRBV5-4 and TRBJ2-1; 8 nucleotides align to TRBD2. The CDR3, as DNA: TGTGCCAGCAGCTTGTTTGGGACTAGTCGGGCCGACAATGAGCAGTTCTTC. Protein: CASSLFGTSRADNEQFF. The complete variable domain, with remaining parts taken from reference TRBV5-4 and TRBJ2-1, reads ETGVTQSPTHLIKTRGQQVTLRCSSQSGHNTVSWYQQALGQGPQFIFQYYREEENGRGNFPPRFSGLQFPNYSSELNVNALELDDSALYLCASSLFGTSRADNEQFFGPGTRLTVL.